Below are 22 T cell receptor beta chains sequenced from a single sample in a study of T cells in Graves' hyperthyroidism and ophthalmopathy. RNA transcripts yielded amplified TCR beta CDR3 regions. The study used the HTBI primer set for a first-round RT-PCR of the TCR CDR3. Each CDR3 protein is one row after TCRdb ran MiXCR on the multiplex PCR reads. The table shows nearly 600,000 distinct CDR3 sequences, with more than 13% occurring only once. What was sequenced was blood. The receptor source for this set is a woman younger than 35 with Graves' ophthalmopathy.

This clonotype was seen at least ten times. The chain couples TRBV28 to TRBJ2-2; 7 nucleotides align to TRBD2. Losses at the gene ends were 5 bases for V and 0 bases for J; bases not matched to a gene: 0. The CDR3 is made up of 14 amino acids. Germline V gene sequence: CDR1 MDHEN, CDR2 SYDVKM. CDR3 DNA: TGTGCCAGCAGTAGCGGGGCGAACACCGGGGAGCTGTTTTTT. Its protein is CASSSGANTGELFF.

This clonotype was picked up many times. The DNA of the CDR3 is TGCAGTGCTAGACCACTAGCGGACGGCTACAATGAGCAGTTCTTC. It specifies CSARPLADGYNEQFF. The chain uses TRBV20-1 and TRBJ2-1; 8 bases align to TRBD2. Germline V gene lookup returns CDR1 DFQATT and CDR2 SNEGSKA (reference sequence). The V gene end was trimmed by 2 bases and the J gene end by 3 bases; junction bases not matched to a gene: 6. The CDR3 is 15 residues long.

The sample holds many counts of this clonotype. This chain uses TRBV3-1 with TRBJ2-1; D possibly corresponds to TRBD2 (6 bases). The CDR3 consists of 14 residues. V was clipped by 4 bases and J by 7 bases, with 14 bases between them. Germline V gene data show CDR1 as LGHDT and CDR2 as YNNKEL (reference sequence). CDR3 coding DNA: TGTGCCAGCAGCCCCTCTAGCGCCATGAATGAGCAGTTCTTC. Amino acid sequence: CASSPSSAMNEQFF.

Remarks on this clonotype: This may come from a read error, since a much larger clone is one base off. V gene TRBV28 combines with J gene TRBJ2-7, with TRBD1 matching 12 bases. CDR1 MDHEN and CDR2 SYDVKM come from the germline V gene. The CDR3 length is 16 residues. Germline trimming cut 6 bases from V and 5 bases from J; bases unmatched to any gene: 11. CDR3 sequence (DNA): TGTGCCAGCAGGCTCCCGGGGGGGACAGGGGGCCACGAGCAGTACTTC. Protein product: CASRLPGGTGGHEQYF.

This clonotype came up a few times. V gene TRBV13 combines with J gene TRBJ1-2; the match to TRBD1 covers 12 bases. The CDR3 loop spans 16 amino acids. V was pared by 7 bases and J by 4 bases, with 10 bases of the junction left unmatched. From germline, CDR1 is PRHDT and CDR2 FYEKMQ (reference sequence). The CDR3 loop reads CASTEGQGARGYGYTF. CDR3 nucleotides: TGTGCCAGCACCGAGGGACAGGGGGCGCGGGGCTATGGCTACACCTTC.

This clonotype was found a few times. This rearrangement joins TRBV6-2 or TRBV6-3 to TRBJ1-2, with 7 bases lining up with TRBD1. Germline CDR1 MNHEY, CDR2 SVGEGT. This CDR3 region has 14 residues. Trimming at V came to 6 bases and at J to 3 bases, leaving 7 bases not matched to a gene. The CDR3 DNA is TGTGCCAGCAGATTAGGACAGGACGACTATGGCTACACCTTC. As protein: CASRLGQDDYGYTF.

This clonotype was detected many times. The chain couples TRBV12-3 or TRBV12-4 to TRBJ2-7, with 12 positions matching TRBD1. With 7 bases clipped from V and 7 bases from J, the junction kept 14 bases outside the gene matches. CDR3 length equals 16 residues. CDR3 loop: CASTPVPGQGAQEQYF. Written as DNA, the CDR3 is TGTGCCAGCACACCCGTACCGGGACAGGGGGCTCAAGAGCAGTACTTC.

This clonotype was counted many times. The chain employs TRBV6-1 and TRBJ1-5; tentative D call: TRBD1 (5 bases). CDR3 length: 15 amino acids. Trimming took 5 bases from V and 0 from J, leaving 11 bases between them. CDR1 is MNHNS and CDR2 is SASEGT in the germline V gene. The CDR3 bases are TGTGCCAGCAGTCCCCGGGGGGGTAGCAATCAGCCCCAGCATTTT. It encodes CASSPRGGSNQPQHF.

This clonotype was picked up many times. The genes are TRBV20-1 and TRBJ2-7; D remains ambiguous. Looked up from germline, CDR1 is DFQATT and CDR2 is SNEGSKA (reference sequence). The V end was cut by 0 bases, the J end by 1 base, with 7 bases between. The CDR3 is 13 residues long. The CDR3 nucleotides are TGCAGTGCTAGAGATTTGGCTTCCTACGAGCAGTACTTC. The encoded protein is CSARDLASYEQYF.

The rearrangement uses TRBV6-2 or TRBV6-3 and TRBJ2-3; D may be TRBD1 or TRBD2 (5 bases each). The CDR3 contains 14 residues. Germline CDR1 MNHEY, CDR2 SVGEGT. Deletions cut 4 bases from V and 2 bases from J, with 10 bases between. CDR3 sequence reads: CASSSGTPTDTQYF. The CDR3 DNA reads TGTGCCAGCAGTTCCGGGACCCCCACAGATACGCAGTATTTT.

This clonotype was observed at least ten times. The V and J genes are TRBV12-3 or TRBV12-4 and TRBJ2-1; 7 bases fit TRBD2. V dropped 2 bases and J dropped 3; count of bases not matched to a gene: 10. This CDR3 has 17 amino acids. CDR3 protein: CASSLSPSGIIYNEQFF. The CDR3 bases are TGTGCCAGCAGTTTATCCCCCAGCGGGATAATCTACAATGAGCAGTTCTTC.

The rearrangement joins TRBV30 to TRBJ2-3, with D perhaps matching TRBD2 (6 bases). Deletions cut 3 bases from V and 0 bases from J, with 10 bases between. Germline CDR1 and CDR2: GTSNPN and SVGIG (reference sequence). This CDR3 contains 14 residues. This CDR3 is CAWSGRRSTDTQYF. DNA for the CDR3: TGTGCCTGGAGCGGGAGACGAAGCACAGATACGCAGTATTTT.

This clonotype was counted a few times. V gene TRBV29-1 combines with J gene TRBJ1-5; D unclear. This CDR3 is built from 12 residues. In germline, CDR1 is SQVTM, CDR2 ANQGSEA. Trimming pared 7 bases from V and 4 bases from J, leaving 11 bases between. The chain's CDR3 is CSARIGNQPQHF. The CDR3 DNA reads TGCAGCGCACGAATTGGGAATCAGCCCCAGCATTTT.

There are a few counts of this clonotype. The chain employs TRBV9 and TRBJ2-1; 10 bases are shared with TRBD1. Trimming took 4 bases from V and 7 from J; bases not matched to a gene: 8. This CDR3 is built from 15 residues. Germline CDR1 SGDLS, CDR2 YYNGEE. DNA of the CDR3: TGTGCCAGCAGCTTATCCGGGACAGGGGTAAATGAGCAGTTCTTC. This gives the protein CASSLSGTGVNEQFF.

Many counts were recorded for this clonotype. This rearrangement joins TRBV12-5 to TRBJ2-7; D might be TRBD1 or TRBD2, each matching 7 bases. Per the germline V gene, CDR1 is LGHNT and CDR2 is FRNRAP. The CDR3 is made up of 13 amino acids. V was shortened by 4 bases and J by 6 bases, with 13 bases between the two germline ends. CDR3 protein: CASGSSRGGEQYF. The CDR3 bases are TGTGCTAGTGGTTCTTCCAGGGGGGGCGAGCAGTACTTC.

The chain employs TRBV3-1 and TRBJ2-1; TRBD2 matches at 8 bases. Germline values: CDR1 LGHDT, CDR2 YNNKEL (reference sequence). The CDR3 consists of 17 residues. J lost 4 bases, V lost 0 bases, and 8 bases had no gene match. The CDR3 nucleotides are TGTGCCAGCAGCCAAGACTCGCCGCTAGCGGGTTACAATGAGCAGTTCTTC. Encoded protein: CASSQDSPLAGYNEQFF.

This chain links TRBV28 with TRBJ1-3; 7 bases fit TRBD1. This CDR3 is 15 amino acids long. Trimming at V came to 7 bases and at J to 4 bases, leaving 10 bases not matched to a gene. Germline lookup yields CDR1 MDHEN and CDR2 SYDVKM. Written as DNA, the CDR3 is TGTGCCAGCACAACGACAGGGTATGGGGGAAACACCATATATTTT. Protein sequence: CASTTTGYGGNTIYF.

The sample holds many counts of this clonotype. The chain uses TRBV20-1 and TRBJ2-5, with 9 bases that match TRBD1. The ends lost 1 base at V and 2 bases at J; junction bases unmatched: 14. The CDR3 runs 18 residues. Germline assignment: CDR1 DFQATT and CDR2 SNEGSKA (reference sequence). The CDR3 nucleotides read TGCAGTGCTAGAGGACCCACGGGGACAGGGTGGAGGCAAGAGACCCAGTACTTC. This gives the protein CSARGPTGTGWRQETQYF.

Of note for this clonotype: One base away lies a much larger clone, so this may be a sequencing read error. The chain combines TRBV29-1 with TRBJ2-1, with a tentative D call TRBD2 (5 bases). Germline CDR1 reads SQVTM; CDR2 reads ANQGSEA. The CDR3 spans 16 residues. V gave up 2 bases and J gave up 7 bases, with 21 bases separating them. The CDR3 nucleotides are TGCAGCGTTGAATCCGCGAGAGGCCGACTACCGAATGAGCAGTTCTTC. This codes for CSVESARGRLPNEQFF.

This clonotype was observed many times. The genes are TRBV7-3 and TRBJ2-7; no definite D call. The CDR3 extends over 14 amino acids. CDR1 SGHTA and CDR2 FQGTGA come from the germline V gene. The V and J ends lost 2 bases and 1 base respectively, with 9 bases between them. CDR3 region: CASSLSPGSYEQYF. CDR3 DNA sequence: TGTGCCAGCAGCTTATCCCCCGGGTCCTACGAGCAGTACTTC.

This clonotype was observed at least ten times. The J gene is TRBJ2-5, the V gene TRBV7-9; D remains ambiguous. CDR1 and CDR2 from the germline V gene are SEHNR and FQNEAQ (reference sequence). The CDR3 is 12 amino acids. V was trimmed by 5 bases and J by 5 bases, leaving 9 bases between them. Here the CDR3 DNA reads TGTGCCAGCAGCCCCTCGTCGGAGACCCAGTACTTC. This codes for CASSPSSETQYF.

This clonotype showed up many times. The V call is TRBV12-3 or TRBV12-4, the J call TRBJ1-5; maybe TRBD1 (5 bases). V lost 1 base and J 10 bases, leaving 14 bases between the germline ends. This CDR3 region has 14 residues. CDR3 amino acids: CASSLEGPRLPQHF. The CDR3 nucleotides read TGTGCCAGCAGTTTAGAGGGACCTCGTCTCCCCCAGCATTTT.